This TCR beta chain stems from a study of long-term antiretroviral therapy in people with HIV. The immunoSEQ assay was v3.0, run at survey level. The sequencing target was about 40,000-50,000 T-cell genomes per sample. This table comes from immunoSEQ multiplex PCR, and its TCRdb copy is limited to in-frame clones, with some not included. Here the sample spans some 35,000 clones, 90% to 95% being singletons. This clone was detected once. The TCR was taken from a woman aged 50 to 65 with HIV. This specimen consisted of unsorted PBMCs, obtained 4.1 years after starting antiretroviral therapy.

CDR3 DNA sequence: TGTGCCAGCCTCGAAAGGTGGGGGGGCCGAAGCACAGATACGCAGTATTTT. Its protein product is CASLERWGGRSTDTQYF. V gene TRBV2 combines with J gene TRBJ2-3, with D perhaps TRBD2 (7 bases). Trimming took 8 bases from V and 0 from J, leaving 21 bases between them. This CDR3 is built from 17 residues. CDR1 and CDR2 (germline): SNHLY, FYNNEI.